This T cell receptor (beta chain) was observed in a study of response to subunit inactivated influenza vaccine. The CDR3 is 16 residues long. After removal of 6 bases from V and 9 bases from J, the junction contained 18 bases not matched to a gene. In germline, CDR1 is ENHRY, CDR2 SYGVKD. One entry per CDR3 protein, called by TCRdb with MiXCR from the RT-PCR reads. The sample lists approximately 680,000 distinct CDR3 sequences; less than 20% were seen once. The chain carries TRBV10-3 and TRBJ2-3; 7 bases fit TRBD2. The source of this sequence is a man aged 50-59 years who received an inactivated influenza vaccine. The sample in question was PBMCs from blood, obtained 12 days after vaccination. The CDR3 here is CAIRDLGGRANGTQYF. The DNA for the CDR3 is TGTGCCATCAGGGACCTCGGTGGGAGGGCCAATGGGACGCAGTATTTT.